One and the same sample provided the 10 T cell receptor beta chains below, sequenced in a study of blood T cell repertoires in COVID-19 (TCRdb year 2020). Libraries were constructed by the immunoSEQ multiplex PCR assay. TCRdb took this table from immuneACCESS and kept in-frame rearrangements with V and J called. Such tables lack part of the clones; where checked against another copy, unresolved V genes explain under half of the gap, and the rest is unexplained. This sample gives some 250,000 clones in total; about 88% of them show up just once. The ten largest clones add up to around 0.99% of the sample. The sequenced material came from peripheral blood. These TCRs come from a middle-aged woman who had recovered from COVID-19.

The chain employs TRBV15 and TRBJ1-3; D call uncertain. The CDR3 contains 14 residues. Per germline, CDR1 LNHNV and CDR2 YYDKDF (reference sequence). V lost 0 bases and J 9 bases, leaving 12 bases between the germline ends. DNA for the CDR3: TGTGCCACCAGCAGAGATTACAGAAAGAGCACCATATATTTT. This sequence encodes CATSRDYRKSTIYF.

In this sample, this clone turned up a few times. The rearrangement uses TRBV19 and TRBJ2-7, with 14 bases identical to TRBD2. The V segment lost 3 bases and the J segment 12 bases; nucleotides outside the gene matches: 10. The CDR3 is made up of 15 amino acids. The germline V gene has CDR1 LNHDA and CDR2 SQIVND (reference sequence). The chain's CDR3 is CASSIRPGLAGELYF. CDR3 sequence (DNA): TGTGCCAGTAGTATCCGGCCGGGACTAGCGGGAGAGTTGTACTTC.

V gene TRBV7-2 combines with J gene TRBJ1-5; TRBD1 aligns across 9 bases. Unmatched junction bases numbered 8, after V lost 5 bases and J lost 6 bases. Germline lookup yields CDR1 SGHTA and CDR2 FQGNSA. The CDR3 consists of 15 residues. The CDR3 here is CASSPRTGAGQPQHF. CDR3 DNA sequence: TGTGCCAGCAGCCCCAGGACAGGGGCTGGTCAGCCCCAGCATTTT.

The J gene is TRBJ1-1, the V gene TRBV29-1, with D maybe TRBD1 (6 bases). Trimming pared 4 bases from V and 0 bases from J, leaving 12 bases between. The CDR3 runs to 14 residues. Germline V gives CDR1 SQVTM, CDR2 ANQGSEA. CDR3 residues: CSVGNRVVNTEAFF. CDR3 sequence (DNA): TGCAGCGTTGGCAACAGGGTAGTGAACACTGAAGCTTTCTTT.

The rearrangement joins TRBV29-1 to TRBJ2-7; a possible D gene is TRBD2 (7 bases). CDR1 is SQVTM, CDR2 ANQGSEA, per germline. Between the trimmed V and J ends, which lost 6 bases and 2 bases, there was a span of 17 bases. This CDR3 spans 14 amino acids. CDR3 sequence reads: CSVRGARGAYEQYF. The CDR3 coding sequence is TGCAGCGTCCGGGGGGCCCGGGGCGCCTACGAGCAGTACTTC.

CDR3 residues: CASSPADRGDYEQYF. The CDR3 nucleotides are TGTGCCAGCAGCCCCGCTGACAGGGGTGACTACGAGCAGTACTTC. The chain links TRBV13 to TRBJ2-7; 8 nucleotides match TRBD1. The CDR3 is made up of 15 amino acids. Germline CDR1 and CDR2: PRHDT and FYEKMQ (reference sequence). J lost 3 bases, V lost 5 bases, and 9 bases had no gene match.

The rearrangement links TRBV27 to TRBJ2-1; TRBD2 aligns across 9 bases. This CDR3 is 14 amino acids long. Germline V gives CDR1 MNHEY, CDR2 SMNVEV (reference sequence). Trimming cost V 6 bases and J 0 bases; bases outside gene matches: 0. CDR3 bases: TGTGCCAGCAGGACTAGCGGCTCCTACAATGAGCAGTTCTTC. It translates to CASRTSGSYNEQFF.

The rearrangement uses TRBV3-1 (or the pseudogene TRBV3-2) and TRBJ2-7, with 10 bases fitting TRBD2. CDR3 length: 18 residues. The J segment lost 4 bases and the V segment lost 0 bases, leaving 12 bases of the junction unmatched. The germline gives CDR1 LGHDT, CDR2 YNNKEL (reference sequence). CDR3 region: CASSQDPPASSGRYEQYF. Here the CDR3 DNA reads TGTGCCAGCAGCCAAGATCCCCCGGCGAGTAGCGGGAGGTACGAGCAGTACTTC.

The gene calls are TRBV7-6 and TRBJ2-3, with TRBD2 matching over 13 bases. Germline loops: CDR1 SGHVS, CDR2 FNYEAQ. The trim removed 3 bases at V and 9 bases at J, leaving 15 bases unmatched. CDR3 size: 18 residues. This CDR3 is CASSLTPALAGGPRTQYF. CDR3 DNA: TGTGCCAGCAGCTTGACCCCGGCACTAGCGGGAGGGCCAAGGACGCAGTATTTT.

The rearrangement uses TRBV9 and TRBJ1-4; maybe TRBD1 (5 bases). V dropped 1 base and J dropped 2 bases, with 18 bases sitting between them. Looked up from germline, CDR1 is SGDLS and CDR2 is YYNGEE. The CDR3 length is 18 residues. The CDR3 DNA is TGTGCCAGCAGCGTAAGTCCTAGTGGGGCAGGCACTAATGAAAAACTGTTTTTT. Translation: CASSVSPSGAGTNEKLFF.